These 10 T cell receptor beta chains came from one sample sequenced in a study of neurological immune-mediated disorders. TCRdb passed the 5' RACE reads through MiXCR, listing each CDR3 protein once. The table has roughly 60,000 distinct CDR3 sequences, 2% to 3% seen once. Sequencing was done on a sample of PBMCs. The source of these receptors is a man in his forties or fifties with multiple sclerosis.

In its sample, this clonotype was seen many times. The chain uses TRBV7-6 and TRBJ2-2; D is unclear. This CDR3 has 18 residues. Deletions cut 3 bases from V and 0 bases from J, with 17 bases between. Germline V lookup: CDR1 SGHVS, CDR2 FNYEAQ. CDR3 sequence reads: CASSFTPKVTTNTGELFF. The CDR3 DNA reads TGTGCCAGCAGCTTCACCCCGAAGGTGACAACGAACACCGGGGAGCTGTTTTTT.

This clonotype was counted at least ten times. The V gene is TRBV7-2, the J gene TRBJ2-3; 9 nucleotides line up with TRBD2. Germline V gene data show CDR1 as SGHTA and CDR2 as FQGNSA. The CDR3 is 16 amino acids. With V trimmed by 5 bases and J by 1 base, 7 bases remained unmatched. CDR3 nucleotides: TGTGCCAGCAGCCCCCAGTTAGCGGGGGGCACAGATACGCAGTATTTT. Translated: CASSPQLAGGTDTQYF.

There are many counts of this clonotype. The chain combines TRBV4-1 with TRBJ1-3; D not certain. V lost 0 bases, J lost 0 bases, and 9 bases lay in between. Germline V gene sequence: CDR1 MGHRA, CDR2 YSYEKL. The CDR3 length is 16 residues. CDR3 bases: TGCGCCAGCAGCCAAGAGGCACAGAACTCTGGAAACACCATATATTTT. It is translated as CASSQEAQNSGNTIYF.

This clonotype was detected many times. This chain connects TRBV6-5 to TRBJ1-1; D is ambiguous. This CDR3 region has 13 residues. The germline V gene encodes CDR1 MNHEY and CDR2 SVGAGI. The germline V and J ends were trimmed by 4 bases and 0 bases, with 6 bases remaining between them. CDR3 sequence: CASSSWMNTEAFF. The CDR3 region has the DNA TGTGCCAGCAGTTCGTGGATGAACACTGAAGCTTTCTTT.

The sample holds many counts of this clonotype. The chain couples TRBV12-3 or TRBV12-4 to TRBJ1-5; TRBD1 matches 7 bases. J was trimmed by 2 bases and V by 6 bases; bases with no gene match: 4. The length of the CDR3 is 14 residues. CDR3 residues: CASSTTGGNQPQHF. The CDR3, as DNA: TGTGCCAGCAGCACAACAGGGGGCAATCAGCCCCAGCATTTT.

At least ten counts were recorded for this clonotype. The chain recombines TRBV7-2 with TRBJ1-2; D remains ambiguous. This CDR3 is 15 amino acids long. CDR1 is SGHTA, CDR2 FQGNSA, per germline. V was cut by 0 bases and J by 5 bases, with 13 bases left in between. The CDR3 nucleotides read TGTGCCAGCAGCTTAGCGGCGGACCCCGTTTATGGCTACACCTTC. Translating it yields CASSLAADPVYGYTF.

This clonotype was counted many times. The V call is TRBV20-1, the J call TRBJ1-4, with no clear D. CDR1 and CDR2 (germline): DFQATT, SNEGSKA (reference sequence). This CDR3 comprises 15 residues. V lost 0 bases and J 7 bases, leaving 15 bases between the germline ends. CDR3 protein: CSARDLVGRGEKLFF. CDR3 nucleotide sequence: TGCAGTGCTAGAGACCTAGTGGGGAGAGGTGAAAAACTGTTTTTT.

This clonotype was seen many times. This chain uses TRBV20-1 with TRBJ1-5; D is possibly TRBD1 (6 bases). Trimming removed 0 bases at V and 1 base at J, with 10 bases between. CDR1 DFQATT and CDR2 SNEGSKA come from the germline V gene (reference sequence). The CDR3 sequence is 15 residues long. This CDR3 reads CSARDGTISNQPQHF. CDR3 in DNA: TGCAGTGCTAGAGATGGGACAATAAGCAATCAGCCCCAGCATTTT.

Ten or more counts support this clonotype. V usage is TRBV12-3 or TRBV12-4 and J usage is TRBJ1-1; 12 bases align to TRBD1. J was trimmed by 5 bases and V by 10 bases; bases with no gene match: 14. This CDR3 is 16 amino acids long. CDR3 loop: CATNTGTGGRRTEAFF. The CDR3 DNA reads as TGTGCCACCAATACAGGGACAGGGGGCCGGAGGACTGAAGCTTTCTTT.

This clonotype has at least ten counts. The chain uses TRBV28 and TRBJ1-4, with 7 bases that match TRBD1. With 2 bases clipped from V and 0 bases from J, the junction kept 9 bases outside the gene matches. CDR1 is MDHEN, CDR2 SYDVKM, per germline. The CDR3 has 18 residues. CDR3 in DNA: TGTGCCAGCAGTTTACGTAGGGGGCTAGGGACAACTAATGAAAAACTGTTTTTT. Its protein product is CASSLRRGLGTTNEKLFF.